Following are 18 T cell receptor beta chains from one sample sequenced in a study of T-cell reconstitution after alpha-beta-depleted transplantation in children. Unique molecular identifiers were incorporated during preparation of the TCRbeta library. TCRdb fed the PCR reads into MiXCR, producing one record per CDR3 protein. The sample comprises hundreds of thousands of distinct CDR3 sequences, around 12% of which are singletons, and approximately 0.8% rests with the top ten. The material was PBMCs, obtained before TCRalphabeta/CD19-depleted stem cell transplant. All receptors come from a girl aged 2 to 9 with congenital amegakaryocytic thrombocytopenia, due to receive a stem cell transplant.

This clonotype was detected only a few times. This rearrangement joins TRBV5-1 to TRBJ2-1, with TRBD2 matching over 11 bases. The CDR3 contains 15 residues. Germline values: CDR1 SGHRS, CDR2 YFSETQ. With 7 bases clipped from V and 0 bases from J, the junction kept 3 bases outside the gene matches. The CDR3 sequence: CASLTSGGSYNEQFF. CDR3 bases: TGCGCCAGCCTAACTAGCGGGGGCTCCTACAATGAGCAGTTCTTC.

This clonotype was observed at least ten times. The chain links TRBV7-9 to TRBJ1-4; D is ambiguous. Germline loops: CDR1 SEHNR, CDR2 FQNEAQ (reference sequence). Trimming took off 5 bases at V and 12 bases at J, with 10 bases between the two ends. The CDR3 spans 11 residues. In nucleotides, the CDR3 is TGTGCCAGCAGCATGGACGAAGAACTGTTTTTT. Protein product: CASSMDEELFF.

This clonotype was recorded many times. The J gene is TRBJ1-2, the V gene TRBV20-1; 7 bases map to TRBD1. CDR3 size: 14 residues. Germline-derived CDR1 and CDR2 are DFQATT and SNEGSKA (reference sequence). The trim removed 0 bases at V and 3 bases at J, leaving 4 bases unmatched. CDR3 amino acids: CSARDGGQYYGYTF. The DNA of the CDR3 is TGCAGTGCTAGAGATGGGGGACAGTACTATGGCTACACCTTC.

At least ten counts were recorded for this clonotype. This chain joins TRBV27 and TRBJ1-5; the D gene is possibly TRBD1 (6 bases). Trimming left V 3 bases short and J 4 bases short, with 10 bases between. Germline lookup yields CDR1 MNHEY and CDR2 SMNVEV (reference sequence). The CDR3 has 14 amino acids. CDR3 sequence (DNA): TGTGCCAGCAGTTTTTCAGGGGCTAATCAGCCCCAGCATTTT. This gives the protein CASSFSGANQPQHF.

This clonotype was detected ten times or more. CDR3 in amino acids: CSGSARGPPDTQYF. The CDR3 nucleotides are TGCAGTGGTTCGGCCAGGGGCCCCCCAGATACGCAGTATTTT. The chain combines TRBV20-1 with TRBJ2-3, with a possible D match to TRBD1 (6 bases). Germline assignment: CDR1 DFQATT and CDR2 SNEGSKA (reference sequence). The CDR3 is 14 residues long. Between the trimmed V and J ends, which lost 7 bases and 4 bases, there was a span of 18 bases.

The CDR3 nucleotides read TGTGCCAGCAGCCCTCTAGCGGGGGTCTTGTACGAGCAGTACTTC. Amino acid sequence: CASSPLAGVLYEQYF. The chain combines TRBV7-9 with TRBJ2-7; 10 bases align to TRBD2. The germline V gene encodes CDR1 SEHNR and CDR2 FQNEAQ (reference sequence). The CDR3 is made up of 15 amino acids. J gave up 4 bases and V 5 bases, and 8 bases lay outside the gene matches.

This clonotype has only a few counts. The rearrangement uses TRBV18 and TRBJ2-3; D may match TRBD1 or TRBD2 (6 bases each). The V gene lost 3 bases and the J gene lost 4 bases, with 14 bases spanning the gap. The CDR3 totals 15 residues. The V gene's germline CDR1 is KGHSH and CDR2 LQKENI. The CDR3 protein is CASSPTGAGADTQYF. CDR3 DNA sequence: TGTGCCAGCTCACCCACGGGGGCCGGTGCAGATACGCAGTATTTT.

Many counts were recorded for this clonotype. The CDR3 sequence is CASSLVGGAGNIQYF. The CDR3 DNA sequence: TGTGCCAGCAGCTTGGTAGGAGGGGCGGGAAACATTCAGTACTTC. This rearrangement joins TRBV5-6 to TRBJ2-4; possible D gene TRBD2, 6 bases. V shed 0 bases and J shed 6 bases, with 13 bases lying between them. CDR3 length: 15 residues. Germline V CDR1 and CDR2: SGHDT, YYEEEE.

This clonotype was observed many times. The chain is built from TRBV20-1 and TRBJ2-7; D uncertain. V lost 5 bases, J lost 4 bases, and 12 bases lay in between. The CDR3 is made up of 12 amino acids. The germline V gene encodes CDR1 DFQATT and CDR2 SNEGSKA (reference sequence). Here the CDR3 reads CSARLKIYEQYF. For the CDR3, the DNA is TGCAGTGCTCGGCTCAAAATATACGAGCAGTACTTC.

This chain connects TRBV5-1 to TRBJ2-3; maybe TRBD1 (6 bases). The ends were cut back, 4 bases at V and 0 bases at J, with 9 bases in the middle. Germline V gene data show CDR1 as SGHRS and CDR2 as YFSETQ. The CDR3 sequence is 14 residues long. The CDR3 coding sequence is TGCGCCAGCAGCGAGGGACAAAGCACAGATACGCAGTATTTT. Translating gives CASSEGQSTDTQYF.

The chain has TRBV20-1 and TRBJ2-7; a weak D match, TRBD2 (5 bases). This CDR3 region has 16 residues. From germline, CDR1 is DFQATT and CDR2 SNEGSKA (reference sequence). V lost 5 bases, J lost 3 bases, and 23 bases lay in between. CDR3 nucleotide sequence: TGCAGTGCTGACGTTCTGAGGTCTGGGAGTGGCTACGAGCAGTACTTC. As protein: CSADVLRSGSGYEQYF.

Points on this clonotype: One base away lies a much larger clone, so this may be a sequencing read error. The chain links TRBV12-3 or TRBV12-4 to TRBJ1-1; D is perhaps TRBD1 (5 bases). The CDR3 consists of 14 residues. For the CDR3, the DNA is TGTGCCAGCAGTCCTTGGGGGATGAACACTGAAGTTTTCTTT. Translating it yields CASSPWGMNTEVFF.

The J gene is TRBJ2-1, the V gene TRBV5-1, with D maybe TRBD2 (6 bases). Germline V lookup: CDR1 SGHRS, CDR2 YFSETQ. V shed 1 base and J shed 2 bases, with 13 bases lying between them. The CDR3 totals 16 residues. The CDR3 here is CASSLWAGMAYNEQFF. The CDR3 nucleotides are TGCGCCAGCAGCTTGTGGGCGGGAATGGCCTACAATGAGCAGTTCTTC.

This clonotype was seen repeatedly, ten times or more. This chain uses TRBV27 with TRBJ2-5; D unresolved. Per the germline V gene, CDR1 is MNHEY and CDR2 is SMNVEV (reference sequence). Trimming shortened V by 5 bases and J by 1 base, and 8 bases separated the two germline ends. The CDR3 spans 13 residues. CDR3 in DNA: TGTGCCAGCAGTCCCGATCCCCAAGAGACCCAGTACTTC. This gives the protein CASSPDPQETQYF.

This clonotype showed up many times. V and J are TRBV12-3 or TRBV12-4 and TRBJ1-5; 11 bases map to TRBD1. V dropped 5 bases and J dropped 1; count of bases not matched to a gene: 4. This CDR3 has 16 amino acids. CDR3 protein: CASSPGTGGSNQPQHF. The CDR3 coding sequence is TGTGCCAGCAGTCCCGGGACAGGGGGGAGCAATCAGCCCCAGCATTTT.

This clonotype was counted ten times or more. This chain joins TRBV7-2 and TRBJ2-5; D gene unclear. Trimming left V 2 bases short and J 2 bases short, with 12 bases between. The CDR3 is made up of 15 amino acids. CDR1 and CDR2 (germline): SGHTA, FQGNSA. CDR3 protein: CASSLISRAQETQYF. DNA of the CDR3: TGTGCCAGCAGCTTAATAAGTAGGGCTCAAGAGACCCAGTACTTC.

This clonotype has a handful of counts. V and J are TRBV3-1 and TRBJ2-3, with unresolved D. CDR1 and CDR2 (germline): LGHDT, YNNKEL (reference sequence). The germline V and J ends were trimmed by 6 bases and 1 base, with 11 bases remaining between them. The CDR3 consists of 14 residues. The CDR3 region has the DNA TGTGCCAGCAGTCCAGAGTTCGGCACAGATACGCAGTATTTT. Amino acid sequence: CASSPEFGTDTQYF.

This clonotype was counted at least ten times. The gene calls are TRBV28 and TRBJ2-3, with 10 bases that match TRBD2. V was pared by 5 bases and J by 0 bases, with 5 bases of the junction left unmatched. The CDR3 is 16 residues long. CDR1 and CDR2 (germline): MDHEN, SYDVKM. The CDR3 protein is CASSKPGLASTDTQYF. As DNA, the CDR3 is TGTGCCAGCAGTAAACCGGGACTAGCGAGCACAGATACGCAGTATTTT.